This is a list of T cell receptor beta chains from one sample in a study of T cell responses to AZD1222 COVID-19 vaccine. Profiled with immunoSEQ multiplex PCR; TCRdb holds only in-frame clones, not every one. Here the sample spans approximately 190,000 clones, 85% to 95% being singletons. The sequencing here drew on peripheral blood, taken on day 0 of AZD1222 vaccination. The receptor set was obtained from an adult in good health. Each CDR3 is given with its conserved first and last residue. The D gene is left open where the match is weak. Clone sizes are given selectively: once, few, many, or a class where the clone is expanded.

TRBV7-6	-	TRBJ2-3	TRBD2	TGTGCCAGCAGCTTCAGCGGGGGGATCACAGATACGCAGTATTTT	CASSFSGGITDTQYF
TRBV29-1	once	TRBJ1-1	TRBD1	TGCAGCGCCCTCACAGGGGGAACTGAAGCTTTCTTT	CSALTGGTEAFF
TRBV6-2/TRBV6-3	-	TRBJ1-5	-	TGTGCCAGCAGGCCTATAGGAGCAGGCAATCAGCCCCAGCATTTT	CASRPIGAGNQPQHF
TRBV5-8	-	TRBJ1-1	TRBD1	TGTGCCAGCAGCTTGGACAGACAGGGTTTGACTGAAGCTTTCTTT	CASSLDRQGLTEAFF
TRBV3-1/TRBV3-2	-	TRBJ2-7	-	TGTGCCAGCAGTCAGACACCGTCCTACGAGCAGTACTTC	CASSQTPSYEQYF
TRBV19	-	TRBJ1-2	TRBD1	TGTGCCAGTAGCCCTCGCCGGGACAGCTATGGCTACACCTTC	CASSPRRDSYGYTF
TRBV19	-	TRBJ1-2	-	TGTGCCAGTAGTAAGGGGGGACTTGCTAACTATGGCTACACCTTC	CASSKGGLANYGYTF
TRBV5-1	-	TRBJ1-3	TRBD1	TGCGCCAGCAGCGGGGGACAGGGGAGCTCTGGAAACACCATATATTTT	CASSGGQGSSGNTIYF
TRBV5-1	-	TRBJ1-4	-	TGCGCCAGCAGCTTGGACACTCTTAGTGAAAAACTGTTTTTT	CASSLDTLSEKLFF
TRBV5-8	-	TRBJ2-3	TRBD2	TGTGCCAGCAGCTTGGCCGGGACTAGGGGGGCAGATACGCAGTATTTT	CASSLAGTRGADTQYF
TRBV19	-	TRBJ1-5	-	TGTGCCGCCTCGGGACACATTAGCAATCAGCCCCAGCATTTT	CAASGHISNQPQHF
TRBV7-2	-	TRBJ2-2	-	TGTGCCAGCAGCGCGGGACAGATAAACACCGGGGAGCTGTTTTTT	CASSAGQINTGELFF
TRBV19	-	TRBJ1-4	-	TGTGCCAGTTTGGGGCGGTCGAAGGAAAAACTGTTTTTT	CASLGRSKEKLFF
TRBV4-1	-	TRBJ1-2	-	TGCGCCAGCAGCCAAGAGGCAGCCTATGGCTACACCTTC	CASSQEAAYGYTF
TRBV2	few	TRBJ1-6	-	TGTGCCAGCCGTACCGGGACGGCGAATTCACCCCTCCACTTT	CASRTGTANSPLHF
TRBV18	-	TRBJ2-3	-	TGTGCCAGCTCACCCCCCCTGGGAGGAAGCACAGATACGCAGTATTTT	CASSPPLGGSTDTQYF
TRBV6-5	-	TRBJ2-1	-	TGTGCCAGCAGTTACACGAGGGGCCGAGAGAATGAGCAGTTCTTC	CASSYTRGRENEQFF
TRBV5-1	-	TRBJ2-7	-	TGCGCCAGCAGCTCGCGGGGGCTCTCCTACGAGCAGTACTTC	CASSSRGLSYEQYF
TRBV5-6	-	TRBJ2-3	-	TGTGCCAGCAGCCTCGGACTAAATCCTACAGATACGCAGTATTTT	CASSLGLNPTDTQYF
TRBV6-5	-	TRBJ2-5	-	TGTGCCAGCAGTCCCCTTTGGGGGGAAGAGACCCAGTACTTC	CASSPLWGEETQYF
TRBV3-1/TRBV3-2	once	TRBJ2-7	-	TGTGCCAGCAGCCCACCAGGCTACGAGCAGTACTTC	CASSPPGYEQYF
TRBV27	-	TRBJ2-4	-	TGTGCCAGCAGTTTAAAATCTCTGGCCAAAAACATTCAGTACTTC	CASSLKSLAKNIQYF
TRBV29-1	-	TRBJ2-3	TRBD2	TGCAGCGTTGGGAAGCGAGCGGGGGTGGATACGCAGTATTTT	CSVGKRAGVDTQYF
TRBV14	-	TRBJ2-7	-	TGTGCCAGCAGCCAAGATTGGGTGATCCACGAGCAGTACTTC	CASSQDWVIHEQYF
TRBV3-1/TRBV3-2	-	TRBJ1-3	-	TGTGCCAGCAGCCAAGGGTCTGGGGCCGGAAACACCATATATTTT	CASSQGSGAGNTIYF
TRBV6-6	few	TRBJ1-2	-	TGTGCCAGCAGTTACCTGACGCCCAACTATGGCTACACCTTC	CASSYLTPNYGYTF
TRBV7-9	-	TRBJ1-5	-	TGTGCCAGCAGCCCGGGACATTTGAATCAGCCCCAGCATTTT	CASSPGHLNQPQHF
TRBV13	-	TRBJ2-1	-	TGTGCCAGCAGCTTCCTCCAATCTAGTTCGGGCAATGAGCAGTTCTTC	CASSFLQSSSGNEQFF
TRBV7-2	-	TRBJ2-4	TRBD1	TGTGCCAGCAGCACCGGGACAGTCGTAGACATTCAGTACTTC	CASSTGTVVDIQYF